This T cell receptor (beta chain) was identified during a study of shared clonotypes between healthy human individuals. Study as a whole: Three plates each covered CD4 naive and memory; CD8 naive two, CD8 memory one.

CD4+ cell separation produced CD45RA+ naive and CD45RA-negative memory subsets. Points on this clone: Its antigen is currently unknown.

Study results and limitations: Naive subsets generally had larger estimated richness than memory subsets. Between four donors, naive CD4 clonotypes were shared at a level of approximately 5%.

Repertoires were generated with immunoSEQ multiplex PCR, while TCRdb's copy carries only in-frame clones and drops some. The sample records 2 million to 2.5 million clones, almost 96% being singletons. Sequenced input: naive CD4+ T cells sorted from blood. The subset denotes: CD45RA+ positively selected. This sequence originates from a man aged 18 to 30 in good health.

The CDR3 DNA sequence: TGCGCCAGCAGCCAACCAACTACGGGTGAGCAGTTCTTC. Its protein is CASSQPTTGEQFF. This chain uses TRBV4-1 with TRBJ2-1; the D is unclear. Germline loops: CDR1 MGHRA, CDR2 YSYEKL. The CDR3 consists of 13 residues. Trimming removed 2 bases from V and 9 bases from J, with 11 bases in between.